The 18 T cell receptor beta chains below were found in one sample sequenced in a study of blood T cell repertoires in COVID-19. The table came from immunoSEQ multiplex PCR; TCRdb's copy has only in-frame clones and leaves some out. The repertoire holds roughly 310,000 clones, with roughly 90% as singletons. The sequenced material came from peripheral blood. The source of these receptors is a woman aged 25 to 45 with COVID-19, enrolled during active disease.

The CDR3 DNA follows: TGTGCCAGCAGTGCCCAGGGGTATCATTCACCCCTCCACTTT. It specifies CASSAQGYHSPLHF. The chain uses TRBV25-1 and TRBJ1-6, with a weak D call TRBD1 (6 bases). Trimming left V 4 bases short and J 8 bases short, with 12 bases between. The CDR3 runs 14 residues. Germline V lookup: CDR1 MGHDK, CDR2 SYGVNS.

On this clone: Other DNA sequences in the sample encode the same CDR3. The V call is TRBV6-5, the J call TRBJ1-2, with TRBD1 as a possible D gene (6 bases). The germline V and J ends were trimmed by 6 bases and 2 bases, with 10 bases remaining between them. Germline values: CDR1 MNHEY, CDR2 SVGAGI. This CDR3 spans 13 amino acids. The CDR3 DNA sequence: TGTGCCAGCAGGAAAACAGGGAACTATGGCTACACCTTC. Translating it yields CASRKTGNYGYTF.

This rearrangement joins TRBV28 to TRBJ2-7, with 8 bases identical to TRBD2. CDR1 and CDR2 from the germline V gene are MDHEN and SYDVKM. The CDR3 runs 15 residues. The J segment lost 3 bases and the V segment lost 3 bases, leaving 7 bases of the junction unmatched. The CDR3 here is CASSFPGTSIYEQYF. In DNA, the CDR3 is TGTGCCAGCAGTTTTCCCGGGACTAGTATCTACGAGCAGTACTTC.

DNA for the CDR3: TGTGCCAGCAGGTCTTCGACAGGGGGCCAATACGAGCAGTACTTC. This codes for CASRSSTGGQYEQYF. The V and J genes are TRBV7-2 and TRBJ2-7; 10 bases agree with TRBD1. The CDR3 is made up of 15 amino acids. J gave up 4 bases and V 6 bases, and 9 bases lay outside the gene matches. Per germline, CDR1 SGHTA and CDR2 FQGNSA.

The V gene is TRBV18, the J gene TRBJ1-2; 11 bases map to TRBD1. Germline lookup yields CDR1 KGHSH and CDR2 LQKENI. Trimming took 3 bases from V and 5 from J; bases not matched to a gene: 11. This CDR3 is 17 amino acids long. In DNA form, the CDR3 reads TGTGCCAGCTCACCTCTCCCCTGGACAGGGGGCGGGTATGGCTACACCTTC. Translation gives CASSPLPWTGGGYGYTF.

V usage is TRBV12-3 or TRBV12-4 and J usage is TRBJ2-1, with a possible D match to TRBD1 (6 bases). The CDR3 covers 13 residues. V lost 2 bases and J lost 7, with 9 bases in between. CDR3 sequence: CASSLSGANEQFF. The CDR3 DNA reads as TGTGCCAGCAGTTTATCAGGGGCAAATGAGCAGTTCTTC.

V usage is TRBV14 and J usage is TRBJ2-3; D possibly corresponds to TRBD2 (6 bases). The V end was cut by 4 bases, the J end by 6 bases, with 14 bases between. Germline V gives CDR1 SGHDN, CDR2 FVKESK. This CDR3 comprises 14 residues. CDR3 amino acids: CASSRAGSDDTQYF. CDR3 nucleotides: TGTGCCAGCAGCCGGGCGGGATCGGACGATACGCAGTATTTT. Filled out from reference TRBV14 and TRBJ2-3, the complete variable domain reads EAGVTQFPSHSVIEKGQTVTLRCDPISGHDNLYWYRRVMGKEIKFLLHFVKESKQDESGMPNNRFLAERTGGTYSTLKVQPAELEDSGVYFCASSRAGSDDTQYFGPGTRLTVL.

The chain employs TRBV19 and TRBJ1-2; 12 positions agree with TRBD1. Trimming removed 5 bases from V and 5 bases from J; junction bases left unmatched: 3. This CDR3 has 14 amino acids. Germline values: CDR1 LNHDA, CDR2 SQIVND (reference sequence). The CDR3 loop is CASSPGQGAYGYTF. For the CDR3, the DNA is TGTGCCAGTAGTCCGGGACAGGGGGCTTATGGCTACACCTTC.

This chain links TRBV9 with TRBJ2-1; perhaps TRBD2 as D (6 bases). Germline V gene data show CDR1 as SGDLS and CDR2 as YYNGEE. V was clipped by 1 base and J by 7 bases, with 21 bases between them. The CDR3 contains 17 residues. This CDR3 reads CASSVPMSGVGENEQFF. The DNA for the CDR3 is TGTGCCAGCAGCGTACCTATGTCGGGAGTAGGGGAAAATGAGCAGTTCTTC.

The chain links TRBV28 to TRBJ2-1, with D possibly TRBD1 on 6 matching bases. The CDR3 is 15 residues long. The germline V gene encodes CDR1 MDHEN and CDR2 SYDVKM. With 5 bases removed from V and 0 bases from J, the gap between germline ends came to 11 bases. In nucleotides, the CDR3 is TGTGCCAGCAGTCCCCAGGGGAGCTCCTACAATGAGCAGTTCTTC. Protein product: CASSPQGSSYNEQFF.

This clone was recorded only once. This chain uses TRBV5-1 with TRBJ1-1; TRBD1 might be the D (6 bases). The CDR3 totals 14 residues. From germline, CDR1 is SGHRS and CDR2 YFSETQ. The V gene lost 0 bases and the J gene lost 5 bases, with 11 bases spanning the gap. CDR3 in DNA: TGCGCCAGCAGCTTGGTCGACGGGACAACTGAAGCTTTCTTT. Amino acid sequence: CASSLVDGTTEAFF. Combining the CDR3 with reference TRBV5-1 and TRBJ1-1 gives the whole variable domain KAGVTQTPRYLIKTRGQQVTLSCSPISGHRSVSWYQQTPGQGLQFLFEYFSETQRNKGNFPGRFSGRQFSNSRSEMNVSTLELGDSALYLCASSLVDGTTEAFFGQGTRLTVV.

V gene TRBV5-1 combines with J gene TRBJ2-5, with 7 bases that match TRBD2. The CDR3 sequence is 16 residues long. Germline trimming cut 1 base from V and 5 bases from J; bases unmatched to any gene: 11. The V gene's germline CDR1 is SGHRS and CDR2 YFSETQ. CDR3 DNA sequence: TGCGCCAGCAGCTTGTCGACTAGCTATAAACGGGAGACCCAGTACTTC. It yields the protein CASSLSTSYKRETQYF.

This sequence joins TRBV19 and TRBJ1-5; D ambiguous. Germline CDR1 reads LNHDA; CDR2 reads SQIVND (reference sequence). V dropped 3 bases and J dropped 2 bases, with 11 bases sitting between them. The CDR3 is 15 residues long. CDR3: CASSIWTRGNQPQHF. In DNA form, the CDR3 reads TGTGCCAGTAGTATTTGGACTCGAGGCAATCAGCCCCAGCATTTT.

This clone was recorded a few times. The J gene is TRBJ2-7, the V gene TRBV2, with D maybe TRBD1 (5 bases). Germline V CDR1 and CDR2: SNHLY, FYNNEI. The CDR3 is 14 amino acids. V lost 2 bases to trimming and J lost 4 bases, with 12 bases between them. CDR3 sequence: CASSEQGAQYEQYF. CDR3 nucleotides: TGTGCCAGCAGTGAACAAGGGGCCCAATACGAGCAGTACTTC.

This clone was detected once. The chain carries TRBV7-2 and TRBJ1-1; D not certain. Germline V CDR1 and CDR2: SGHTA, FQGNSA. The CDR3 is 15 amino acids. Trimming took off 1 base at V and 5 bases at J, with 14 bases between the two ends. CDR3 in amino acids: CASSLDGSEGTEAFF. The CDR3 DNA sequence: TGTGCCAGCAGCTTAGACGGGTCGGAGGGAACTGAAGCTTTCTTT.

CDR3: CASSPRQGVNTEAFF. The CDR3 DNA follows: TGTGCCAGCAGCCCACGACAGGGAGTGAACACTGAAGCTTTCTTT. The V call is TRBV5-4, the J call TRBJ1-1; 7 bases match TRBD1. V lost 4 bases and J lost 0; bases outside the gene matches: 6. Germline CDR1 is SGHNT and CDR2 is YYREEE (reference sequence). This CDR3 contains 15 residues.

For this clone: Other DNA sequences of this sample code for an identical CDR3. The chain carries TRBV12-3 or TRBV12-4 and TRBJ1-2; no clear D gene. This CDR3 region has 13 residues. The ends were cut back, 2 bases at V and 2 bases at J, with 6 bases in the middle. The CDR3 DNA is TGTGCCAGCAGTTTACGGGGAAACTATGGCTACACCTTC. This translates into CASSLRGNYGYTF.

This clone was counted a single time. V and J are TRBV3-1 (or the pseudogene TRBV3-2) and TRBJ2-1, with 9 bases identical to TRBD1. This CDR3 has 15 amino acids. J lost 3 bases, V lost 3 bases, and 3 bases had no gene match. Germline V lookup: CDR1 LGHDT, CDR2 YNNKEL (reference sequence). The CDR3 DNA reads as TGTGCCAGCAGCCAGACAGGGGGAGGCTACAATGAGCAGTTCTTC. This translates into CASSQTGGGYNEQFF.